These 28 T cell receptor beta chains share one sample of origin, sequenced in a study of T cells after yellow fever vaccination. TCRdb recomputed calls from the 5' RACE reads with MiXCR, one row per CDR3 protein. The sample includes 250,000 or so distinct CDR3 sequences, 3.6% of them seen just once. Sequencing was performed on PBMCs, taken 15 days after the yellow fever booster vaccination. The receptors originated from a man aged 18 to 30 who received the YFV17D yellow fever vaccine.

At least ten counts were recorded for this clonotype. The CDR3 loop reads CASSLGQTYTGELFF. DNA of the CDR3: TGCGCCAGCAGCCTCGGACAGACTTACACCGGGGAGCTGTTTTTT. V is TRBV5-1 and J is TRBJ2-2, with a possible D match to TRBD1 (6 bases). This CDR3 has 15 amino acids. V was shortened by 4 bases and J by 3 bases, with 13 bases between the two germline ends. In germline, CDR1 is SGHRS, CDR2 YFSETQ. The full variable domain, its missing parts supplied by reference TRBV5-1 and TRBJ2-2, is KAGVTQTPRYLIKTRGQQVTLSCSPISGHRSVSWYQQTPGQGLQFLFEYFSETQRNKGNFPGRFSGRQFSNSRSEMNVSTLELGDSALYLCASSLGQTYTGELFFGEGSRLTVL.

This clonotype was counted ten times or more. CDR3 DNA: TGTGCCAGCAGCTTAGCCCAACAGGGTGGCGGGGAGCTGTTTTTT. Amino acid sequence: CASSLAQQGGGELFF. The chain carries TRBV7-7 and TRBJ2-2, with D possibly matching TRBD1 (6 bases). CDR1 is SSHAT and CDR2 is FNYEAQ in the germline V gene (reference sequence). V was clipped by 0 bases and J by 7 bases, with 12 bases between them. This CDR3 spans 15 amino acids.

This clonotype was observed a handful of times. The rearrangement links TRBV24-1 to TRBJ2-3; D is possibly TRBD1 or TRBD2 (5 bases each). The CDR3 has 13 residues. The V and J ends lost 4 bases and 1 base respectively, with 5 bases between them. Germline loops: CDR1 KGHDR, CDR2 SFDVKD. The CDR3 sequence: CATSEGGTDTQYF. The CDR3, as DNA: TGTGCCACCAGTGAGGGGGGCACAGATACGCAGTATTTT.

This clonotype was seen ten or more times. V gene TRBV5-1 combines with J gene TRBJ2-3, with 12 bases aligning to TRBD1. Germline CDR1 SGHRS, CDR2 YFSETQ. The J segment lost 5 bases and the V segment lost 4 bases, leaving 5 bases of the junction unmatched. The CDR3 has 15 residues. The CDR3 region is CASSGGQGAGDTQYF. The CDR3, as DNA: TGCGCCAGCAGCGGGGGACAGGGGGCCGGAGATACGCAGTATTTT.

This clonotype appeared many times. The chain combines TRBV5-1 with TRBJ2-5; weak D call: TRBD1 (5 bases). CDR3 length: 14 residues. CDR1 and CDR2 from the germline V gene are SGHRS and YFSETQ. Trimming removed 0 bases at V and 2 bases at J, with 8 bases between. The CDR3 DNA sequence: TGCGCCAGCAGCTTGGCCCCAGGGCAAGAGACCCAGTACTTC. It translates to CASSLAPGQETQYF.

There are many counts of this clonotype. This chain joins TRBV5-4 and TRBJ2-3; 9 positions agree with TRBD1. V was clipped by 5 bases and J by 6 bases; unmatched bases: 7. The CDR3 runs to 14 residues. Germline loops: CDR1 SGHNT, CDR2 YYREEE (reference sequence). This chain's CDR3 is CASSRTGVGDTQYF. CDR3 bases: TGTGCCAGCAGTCGGACAGGGGTTGGTGATACGCAGTATTTT.

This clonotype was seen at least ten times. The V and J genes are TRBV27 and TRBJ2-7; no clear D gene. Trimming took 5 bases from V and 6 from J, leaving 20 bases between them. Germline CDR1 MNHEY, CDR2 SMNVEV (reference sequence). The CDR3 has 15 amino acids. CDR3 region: CASSAFSALGAEQYF. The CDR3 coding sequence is TGTGCCAGCAGTGCCTTCTCGGCTCTTGGCGCCGAGCAGTACTTC.

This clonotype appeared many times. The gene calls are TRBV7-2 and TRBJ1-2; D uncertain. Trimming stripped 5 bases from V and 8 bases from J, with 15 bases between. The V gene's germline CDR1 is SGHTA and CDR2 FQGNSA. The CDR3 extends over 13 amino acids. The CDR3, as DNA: TGTGCCAGCAGCCCCCGAGGGCAGCTCGGCTACACCTTC. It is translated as CASSPRGQLGYTF.

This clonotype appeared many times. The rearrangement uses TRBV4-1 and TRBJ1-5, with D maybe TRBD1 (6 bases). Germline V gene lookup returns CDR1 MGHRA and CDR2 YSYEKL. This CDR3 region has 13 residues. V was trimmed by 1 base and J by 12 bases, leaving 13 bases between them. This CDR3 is CASSQGDTENQHF. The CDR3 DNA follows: TGCGCCAGCAGCCAAGGGGACACGGAGAACCAGCATTTT.

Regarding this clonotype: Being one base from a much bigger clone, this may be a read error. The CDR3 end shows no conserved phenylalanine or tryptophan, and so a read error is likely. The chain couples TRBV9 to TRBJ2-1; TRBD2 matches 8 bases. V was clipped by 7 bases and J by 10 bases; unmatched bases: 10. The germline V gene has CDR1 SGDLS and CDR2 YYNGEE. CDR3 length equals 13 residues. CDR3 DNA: TGTGCCAGCGCGGGGGGCTCCGGCGTCGAGCAGTTCCTC. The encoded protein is CASAGGSGVEQFL.

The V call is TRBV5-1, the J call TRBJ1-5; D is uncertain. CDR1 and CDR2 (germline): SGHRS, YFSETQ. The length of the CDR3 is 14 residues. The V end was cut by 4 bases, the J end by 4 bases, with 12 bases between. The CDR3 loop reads CASSPGVPNQPQHF. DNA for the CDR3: TGCGCCAGCAGCCCGGGTGTGCCAAATCAGCCCCAGCATTTT.

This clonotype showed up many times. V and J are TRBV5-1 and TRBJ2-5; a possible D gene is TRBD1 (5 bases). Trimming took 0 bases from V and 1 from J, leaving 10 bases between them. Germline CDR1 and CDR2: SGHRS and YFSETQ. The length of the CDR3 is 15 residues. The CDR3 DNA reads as TGCGCCAGCAGCTTGGCCGGACATTCCCAAGAGACCCAGTACTTC. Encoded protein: CASSLAGHSQETQYF.

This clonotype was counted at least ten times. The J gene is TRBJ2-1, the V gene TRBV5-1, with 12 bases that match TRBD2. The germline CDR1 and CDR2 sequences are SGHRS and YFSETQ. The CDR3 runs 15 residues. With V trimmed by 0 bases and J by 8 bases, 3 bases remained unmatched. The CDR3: CASSLGTSGADEQFF. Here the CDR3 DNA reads TGCGCCAGCAGCTTGGGGACTAGCGGGGCGGATGAGCAGTTCTTC.

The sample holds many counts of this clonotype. The CDR3 DNA reads TGTGCCAGCAGCTCGACCGACAGATACAATGAGCAGTTCTTC. Its translation is CASSSTDRYNEQFF. The chain combines TRBV7-8 with TRBJ2-1, with D possibly TRBD1 on 5 matching bases. There are 14 residues in the CDR3. The V end lost 4 bases, the J end lost 4 bases, and 11 bases lay between the germline ends. CDR1 is SGHVS and CDR2 is FQNEAQ in the germline V gene.

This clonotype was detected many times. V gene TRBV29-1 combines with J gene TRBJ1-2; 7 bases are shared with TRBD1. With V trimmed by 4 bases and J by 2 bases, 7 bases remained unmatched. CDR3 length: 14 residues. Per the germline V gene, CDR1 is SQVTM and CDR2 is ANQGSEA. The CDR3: CSVGGQSSNYGYTF. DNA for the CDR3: TGCAGCGTTGGGGGACAGTCAAGCAACTATGGCTACACCTTC.

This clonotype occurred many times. The CDR3 DNA follows: TGTGCCACCGGGGGGTCTGAAGCTTTCTTT. Its translation: CATGGSEAFF. The rearrangement uses TRBV24-1 and TRBJ1-1, with a weak D call TRBD1 (5 bases). CDR1 is KGHDR and CDR2 is SFDVKD in the germline V gene. This CDR3 is built from 10 residues. V was trimmed by 9 bases and J by 6 bases, leaving 7 bases between them.

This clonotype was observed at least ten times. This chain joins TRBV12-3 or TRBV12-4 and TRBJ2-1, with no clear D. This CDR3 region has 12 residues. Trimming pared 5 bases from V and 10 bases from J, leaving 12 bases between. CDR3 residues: CASSQLPYEQFF. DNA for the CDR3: TGTGCCAGCAGTCAATTACCATACGAGCAGTTCTTC.

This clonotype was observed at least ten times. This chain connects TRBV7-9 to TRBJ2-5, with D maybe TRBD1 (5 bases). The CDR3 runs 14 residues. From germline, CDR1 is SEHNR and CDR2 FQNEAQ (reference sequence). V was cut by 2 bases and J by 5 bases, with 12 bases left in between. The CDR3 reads CASSLIYRTETQYF. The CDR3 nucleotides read TGTGCCAGCAGCTTAATCTACAGGACGGAGACCCAGTACTTC.

The CDR3 DNA reads TGCAGTGCTAGAGATCAGCAGCGGAGAAACACCGGGGAGCTGTTTTTT. It is translated as CSARDQQRRNTGELFF. This sequence joins TRBV20-1 and TRBJ2-2, with D possibly being TRBD2 (5 bases). V shed 0 bases and J shed 2 bases, with 13 bases lying between them. CDR1 is DFQATT and CDR2 is SNEGSKA in the germline V gene (reference sequence). The CDR3 length is 16 residues.

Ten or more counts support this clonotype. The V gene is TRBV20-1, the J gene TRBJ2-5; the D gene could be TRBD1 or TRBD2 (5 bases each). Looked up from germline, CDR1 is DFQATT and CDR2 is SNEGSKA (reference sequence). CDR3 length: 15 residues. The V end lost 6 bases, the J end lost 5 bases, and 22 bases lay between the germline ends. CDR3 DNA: TGCAGTGCGCCAGGGACCTCTCTCGGGACGGAGACCCAGTACTTC. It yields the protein CSAPGTSLGTETQYF.

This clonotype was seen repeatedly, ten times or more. The CDR3 DNA follows: TGTGCCAGCAGCCCGCAGGGTGGGGATACGCAGTATTTT. Translated, it gives CASSPQGGDTQYF. V gene TRBV5-6 combines with J gene TRBJ2-3; D might be TRBD1 (5 bases). The ends were cut back, 4 bases at V and 6 bases at J, with 12 bases in the middle. The CDR3 has 13 residues. Germline CDR1 is SGHDT and CDR2 is YYEEEE.

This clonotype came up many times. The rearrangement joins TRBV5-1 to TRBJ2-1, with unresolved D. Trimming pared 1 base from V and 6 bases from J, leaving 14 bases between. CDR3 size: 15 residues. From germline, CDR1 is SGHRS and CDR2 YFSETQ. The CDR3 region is CASSLRVPSLNEQFF. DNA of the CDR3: TGCGCCAGCAGCTTGAGAGTGCCTTCCCTCAATGAGCAGTTCTTC.

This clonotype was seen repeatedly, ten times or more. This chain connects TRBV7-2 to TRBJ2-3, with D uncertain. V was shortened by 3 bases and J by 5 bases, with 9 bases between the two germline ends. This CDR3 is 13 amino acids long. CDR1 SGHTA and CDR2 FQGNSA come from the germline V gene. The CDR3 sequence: CASSFRDGDTQYF. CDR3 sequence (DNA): TGTGCCAGCAGCTTTCGAGACGGAGATACGCAGTATTTT.

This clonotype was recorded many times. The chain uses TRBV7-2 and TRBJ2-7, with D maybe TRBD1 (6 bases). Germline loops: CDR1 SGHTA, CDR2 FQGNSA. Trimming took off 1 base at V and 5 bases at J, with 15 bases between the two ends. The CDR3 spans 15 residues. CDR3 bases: TGTGCCAGCAGCTTAGGGGGGCTCTGGCGAGACGAGCAGTACTTC. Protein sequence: CASSLGGLWRDEQYF.

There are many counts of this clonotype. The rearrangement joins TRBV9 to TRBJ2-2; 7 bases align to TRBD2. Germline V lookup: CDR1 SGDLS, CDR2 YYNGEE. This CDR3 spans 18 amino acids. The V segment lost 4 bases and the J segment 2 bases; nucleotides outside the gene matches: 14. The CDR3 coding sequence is TGTGCCAGCAGCCCAGCAGGGTGGACTAGAGTAAACACCGGGGAGCTGTTTTTT. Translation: CASSPAGWTRVNTGELFF.

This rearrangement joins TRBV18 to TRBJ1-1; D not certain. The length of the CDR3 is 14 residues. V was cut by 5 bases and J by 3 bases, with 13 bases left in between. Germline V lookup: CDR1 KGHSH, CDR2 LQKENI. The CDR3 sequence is CASSTTSPDTEAFF. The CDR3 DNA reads TGTGCCAGCTCAACTACAAGTCCGGACACTGAAGCTTTCTTT.

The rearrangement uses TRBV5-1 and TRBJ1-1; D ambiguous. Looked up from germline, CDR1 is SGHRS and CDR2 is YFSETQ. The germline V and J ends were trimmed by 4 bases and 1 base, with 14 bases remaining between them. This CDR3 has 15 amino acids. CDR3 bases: TGCGCCAGCAGCCCCTCCCCGGGTCCGAACACTGAAGCTTTCTTT. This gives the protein CASSPSPGPNTEAFF.

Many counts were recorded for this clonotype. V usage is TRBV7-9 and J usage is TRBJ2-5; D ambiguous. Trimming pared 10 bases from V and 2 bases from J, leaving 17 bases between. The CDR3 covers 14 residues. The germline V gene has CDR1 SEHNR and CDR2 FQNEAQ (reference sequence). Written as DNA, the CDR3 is TGTGCCACCCAACCCGAACCTACTCAAGAGACCCAGTACTTC. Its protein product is CATQPEPTQETQYF. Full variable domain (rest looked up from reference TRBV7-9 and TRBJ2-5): DTGVSQNPRHKITKRGQNVTFRCDPISEHNRLYWYRQTLGQGPEFLTYFQNEAQLEKSRLLSDRFSAERPKGSFSTLEIQRTEQGDSAMYLCATQPEPTQETQYFGPGTRLLVL.